The sample holds many counts of the clone carrying this TCR beta chain. These data are taken from a study of identical twins. TCRdb independently ran MiXCR on the 5' RACE reads; one entry per CDR3 protein. Of about 730,000 distinct CDR3 sequences listed, 21% were seen once; the top ten hold about 4.5%. A further study also used this sample, focusing on T cells expressing NK-cell markers.

This clonotype was obtained from a woman aged 18-29 years in good health. The sample was PBMCs.

This CDR3 reads CATSSFRGNTEAFF. CDR3 in DNA: TGTGCCACCAGCTCCTTTCGGGGGAACACTGAAGCTTTCTTT. V gene TRBV15 combines with J gene TRBJ1-1; D gene uncertain. CDR3 length equals 14 residues. The V gene's germline CDR1 is LNHNV and CDR2 YYDKDF (reference sequence). Trimming removed 5 bases from V and 1 base from J, with 11 bases in between.